The sequence of this T cell receptor (beta chain) was determined in a study of T cell repertoires in cytomegalovirus infection (dated by TCRdb to between 2018 and 2021). With regard to the full study: The HLA type of each donor mattered for the analysis, because public TCR beta signatures pointed to carriage of CMV infection along with the matching HLA type. Findings and caveats that apply to the study as a whole: In the ex vivo response, HLA-C-restricted CMV-specific TCR beta clonotypes were dominant, and in two of eight donors the single most frequent clonotype came from this HLA-C-restricted group. Cumulative frequency of public TCR beta family members discriminated carriers of CMV infection plus the relevant HLA type in this cohort and an independent roughly 320-donor cohort.

V trim: 3 bases; J trim: 4 bases; unmatched bases: 5. From a lookup of the germline V gene (reference sequence), CDR1 and CDR2 are SEHNR and FQNEAQ. Inclusive of the bounding cysteine and phenylalanine, the CDR3 is 14 residues long. Only the CDR3 part of the read is kept: 42 bases, read in frame from the first base. Reads for this sample came from an Illumina HiSeq 1500. TCRdb ran its own pipeline on the public reads, namely fastp trimming at Q25 and MiXCR clone calling, and kept in-frame beta chains. Every entry covers one CDR3 protein and lists the most common genes and DNA from its rows. Across this sample there are approximately 490,000 distinct CDR3 sequences, with around 10% seen only once. More than 8.5% of the sample goes to the ten largest clones. This clonotype was counted at least ten times. Its target antigen remains unknown. Base-call qualities are not available, and no considerably larger clone is one nucleotide away.

The rearrangement joined TRBV7-9 to TRBJ1-2; 7 bases in the junction line up with TRBD1. This receptor was identified in a human donor in good health (CMV status not recorded). Some clones in this sample may be carry-over from other donors' samples. Sequencing was carried out using PBMCs. The CDR3 protein is CASSFGQAVYGYTF. The DNA reads as follows: TGTGCCAGCAGCTTTGGACAGGCTGTCTATGGCTACACCTTC. When the CDR3 is completed using the reference TRBV7-9 and TRBJ1-2 genes on either side, the full variable domain is DTGVSQNPRHKITKRGQNVTFRCDPISEHNRLYWYRQTLGQGPEFLTYFQNEAQLEKSRLLSDRFSAERPKGSFSTLEIQRTEQGDSAMYLCASSFGQAVYGYTFGSGTRLTVV.